The source of this T cell receptor beta chain is a study of Ad26.COV2.S vaccination and SARS-CoV-2 variants. A remark on this clone: Its cognate antigen is unknown.

Regarding treatment: 15 to 20 received Ad26.COV2.S at low or high dose, single or two shots; a few received placebo; per-sample allocation not given. Day 63 after the first injection of vaccine or placebo was the sampling time. Immunization relied on an Ad26 vector, which expressed Wuhan-strain SARS-CoV-2 spike. Whole-study results and caveats: It is possible that the TCR breadth and depth analyses underestimated the total T cell responses. Post-vaccination breadth of spike-specific CD8+ and CD4+ T cell responses was reportedly substantial.

The protocol was immunoSEQ multiplex PCR, while the TCRdb copy is restricted to in-frame clones and leaves out a portion. The data hold fewer than 400,000 clones, with roughly 80% observed a single time. Trimming pared 3 bases from V and 4 bases from J, leaving 4 bases between. This CDR3 has 12 residues. The chain uses TRBV12-3 or TRBV12-4 and TRBJ1-3, with D uncertain. The sequences come from peripheral blood, collected in a trial of Ad26.COV2.S vaccine versus placebo. The receptor was isolated from a person between 18 and 60 years old who received the Ad26.COV2.S COVID-19 vaccine or a placebo. CDR3 sequence: CASSFVGNTIYF. The CDR3 DNA reads as TGTGCCAGCAGTTTTGTAGGAAACACCATATATTTT.